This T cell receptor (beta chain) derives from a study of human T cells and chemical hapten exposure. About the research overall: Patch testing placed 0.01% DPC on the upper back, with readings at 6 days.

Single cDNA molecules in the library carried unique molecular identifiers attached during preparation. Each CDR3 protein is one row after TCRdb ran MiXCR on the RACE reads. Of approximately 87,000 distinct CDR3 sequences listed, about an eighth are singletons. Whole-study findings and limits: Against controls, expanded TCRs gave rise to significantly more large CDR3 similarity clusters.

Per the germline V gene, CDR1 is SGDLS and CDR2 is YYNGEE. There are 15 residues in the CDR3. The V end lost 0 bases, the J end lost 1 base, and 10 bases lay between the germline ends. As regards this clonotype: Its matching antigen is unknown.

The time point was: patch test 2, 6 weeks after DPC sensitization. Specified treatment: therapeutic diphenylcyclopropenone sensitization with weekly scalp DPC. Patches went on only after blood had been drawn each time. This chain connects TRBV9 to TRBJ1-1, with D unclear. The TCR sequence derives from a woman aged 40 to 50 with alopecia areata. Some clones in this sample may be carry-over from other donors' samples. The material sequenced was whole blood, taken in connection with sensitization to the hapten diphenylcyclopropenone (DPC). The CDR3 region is CASSVGALANTEAFF. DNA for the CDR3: TGTGCCAGCAGCGTAGGGGCACTGGCGAACACTGAAGCTTTCTTT.